This T cell receptor beta chain was sequenced for a study of blood T cell repertoires in COVID-19. Study-level information: Samples came from the United States, Italy and Spain, spanning acute and convalescent COVID-19. Sources were T cells, B-cell-depleted T cells, or PBMCs; the material itself was cDNA or gDNA.

Seattle's enrolled individuals joined amid active infection and were then monitored longitudinally. Method: immunoSEQ multiplex PCR; TCRdb's copy keeps in-frame clones and lacks some. Of 350,000 to 450,000 clones in the sample, about 89% were seen once. The sequenced sample consisted of peripheral blood. This clonotype was obtained from a woman aged 40-49 years with COVID-19, enrolled during active disease.

CDR3 amino acids: CASSFGASRGLMETQYF. CDR3 sequence (DNA): TGTGCCAGCAGCTTCGGAGCTTCACGGGGGTTAATGGAGACCCAGTACTTC. The J gene is TRBJ2-5, the V gene TRBV5-4; a weak D match, TRBD2 (6 bases). The V and J ends lost 2 bases and 5 bases respectively, with 22 bases between them. The germline V gene encodes CDR1 SGHNT and CDR2 YYREEE (reference sequence). This CDR3 spans 17 amino acids.